This T cell receptor (beta chain) came from a study of shared clonotypes between healthy human individuals. Study outcomes and limitations: An expected dependence of interdonor clonotype sharing on sequencing depth was noted.

HIV-negative, healthy adults without recent acute infections or vaccinations were the donors. There were only Caucasian adults among the donors, and all lived in Nashville, Tennessee. The length of the CDR3 is 12 residues. Trimming took 6 bases from V and 10 from J; bases not matched to a gene: 8. The germline CDR1 and CDR2 sequences are MDHEN and SYDVKM. Ten immunoSEQ deep assay plates were used to sequence unsorted PBMC DNA. Assay: immunoSEQ multiplex PCR; the TCRdb copy retains only in-frame clones and omits some. The sample contains 470,000 or so clones, 78% of which appear only once. This clone was counted many times. Its antigen is unidentified. The same CDR3 is also encoded by other DNA sequences in this sample.

The V and J genes are TRBV28 and TRBJ1-1, with 7 bases identical to TRBD1. The source of this sequence is a woman aged 40 to 49 in good health. Some clones in this sample may be carry-over from other donors' samples. The sample was PBMCs. The CDR3 DNA follows: TGTGCCAGCAGGGGAGACAGGGATGGAGCTTTCTTT. This translates into CASRGDRDGAFF.